This T cell receptor beta chain was documented in a study of long-term antiretroviral therapy in people with HIV. Study summary: Of all samples, the earliest predate the 2015 immediate-ART recommendation by about a decade.

On this clone: Its antigen remains unknown.

The run of the v3.0 immunoSEQ assay was at survey level. The table came from immunoSEQ multiplex PCR; TCRdb's copy has only in-frame clones and leaves some out. The sample holds 20,000 to 30,000 clones; 75% to 90% are singletons and the top ten take 8.5% to 10%. Per individual, the PBMC samples numbered at least one pre-ART and at least two post-ART. The V end lost 1 base, the J end lost 0 bases, and 8 bases lay between the germline ends. The CDR3 runs 15 residues. CDR1 is MGHRA and CDR2 is YSYEKL in the germline V gene. Study results and caveats: Subsequent to ART, diversity was augmented yet persisted below that of transplant donor controls.

Sequenced here: unsorted PBMCs, sampled 2.3 years after starting antiretroviral therapy. The sequence came from a man between 40 and 49 years old with HIV. V usage is TRBV4-1 and J usage is TRBJ2-3; D is unresolved. CDR3 DNA: TGCGCCAGCAGCCAAGGAGTTTCTAGCACAGATACGCAGTATTTT. This encodes CASSQGVSSTDTQYF.